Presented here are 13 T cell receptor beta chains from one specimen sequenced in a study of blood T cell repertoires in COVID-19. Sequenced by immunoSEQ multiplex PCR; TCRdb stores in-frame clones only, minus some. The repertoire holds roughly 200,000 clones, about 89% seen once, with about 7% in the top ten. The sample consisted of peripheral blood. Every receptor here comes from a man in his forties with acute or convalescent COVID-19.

The CDR3, as DNA: TGTGCCAGTAGCTTGGGACAGGGAGGAGAGACCCAGTACTTC. As protein: CASSLGQGGETQYF. The rearrangement uses TRBV19 and TRBJ2-5; the match to TRBD1 covers 9 bases. The trim removed 6 bases at V and 4 bases at J, leaving 6 bases unmatched. The germline V gene has CDR1 LNHDA and CDR2 SQIVND (reference sequence). This CDR3 has 14 amino acids.

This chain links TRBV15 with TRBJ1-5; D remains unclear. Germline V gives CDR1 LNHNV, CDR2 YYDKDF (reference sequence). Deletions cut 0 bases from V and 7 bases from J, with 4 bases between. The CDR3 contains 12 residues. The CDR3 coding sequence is TGTGCCACCAGCAGAGATCAACAGCCCCAGCATTTT. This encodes CATSRDQQPQHF.

CDR3 sequence: CASSWTGRRNTEAFF. CDR3 nucleotide sequence: TGTGCCAGCAGCTGGACAGGGAGGAGGAACACTGAAGCTTTCTTT. This rearrangement joins TRBV5-6 to TRBJ1-1, with 8 bases identical to TRBD1. The germline V gene encodes CDR1 SGHDT and CDR2 YYEEEE. V lost 3 bases and J lost 1; bases outside the gene matches: 5. The CDR3 sequence is 15 residues long.

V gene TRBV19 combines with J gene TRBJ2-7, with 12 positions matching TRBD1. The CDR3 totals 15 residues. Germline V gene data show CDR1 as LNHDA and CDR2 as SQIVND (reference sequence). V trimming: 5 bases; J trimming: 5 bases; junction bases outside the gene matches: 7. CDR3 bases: TGTGCCAGTAGTTCCTGGGACAGGGGGCAGGACGAGCAGTACTTC. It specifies CASSSWDRGQDEQYF. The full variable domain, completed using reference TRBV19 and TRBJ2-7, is DGGITQSPKYLFRKEGQNVTLSCEQNLNHDAMYWYRQDPGQGLRLIYYSQIVNDFQKGDIAEGYSVSREKKESFPLTVTSAQKNPTAFYLCASSSWDRGQDEQYFGPGTRLTVT.

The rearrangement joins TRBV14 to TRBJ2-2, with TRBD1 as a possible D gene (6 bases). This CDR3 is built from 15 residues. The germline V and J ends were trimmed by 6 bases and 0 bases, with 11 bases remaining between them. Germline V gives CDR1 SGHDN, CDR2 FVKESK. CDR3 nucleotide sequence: TGTGCCAGCAGACGGACAGCTGCGAACACCGGGGAGCTGTTTTTT. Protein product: CASRRTAANTGELFF.

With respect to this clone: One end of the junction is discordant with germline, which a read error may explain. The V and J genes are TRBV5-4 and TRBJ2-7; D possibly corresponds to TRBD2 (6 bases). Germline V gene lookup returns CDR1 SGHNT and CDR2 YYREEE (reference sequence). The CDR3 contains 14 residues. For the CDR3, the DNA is TGTGCCAGCAGCTCGTTAAGGAGGGACTCGCCGACGGACTTC. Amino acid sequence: CASSSLRRDSPTDF.

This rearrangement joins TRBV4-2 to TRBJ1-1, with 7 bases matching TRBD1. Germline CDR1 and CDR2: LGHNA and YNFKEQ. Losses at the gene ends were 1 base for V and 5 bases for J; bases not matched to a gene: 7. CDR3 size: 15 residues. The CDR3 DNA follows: TGTGCCAGCAGCCAAGGGGGAACAGGGGAAACTGAAGCTTTCTTT. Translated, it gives CASSQGGTGETEAFF.

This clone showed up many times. This chain's CDR3 is CASSLAGLGYEQYF. CDR3 DNA sequence: TGTGCCAGCAGCTTAGCCGGACTAGGTTACGAGCAGTACTTC. The V gene is TRBV7-8, the J gene TRBJ2-7; TRBD2 matches 7 bases. In germline, CDR1 is SGHVS, CDR2 FQNEAQ. This CDR3 has 14 amino acids. The ends lost 0 bases at V and 4 bases at J; junction bases unmatched: 3. Complete variable domain (other parts from reference TRBV7-8 and TRBJ2-7): GAGVSQSPRYKVAKRGQDVALRCDPISGHVSLFWYQQALGQGPEFLTYFQNEAQLDKSGLPSDRFFAERPEGSVSTLKIQRTQQEDSAVYLCASSLAGLGYEQYFGPGTRLTVT.

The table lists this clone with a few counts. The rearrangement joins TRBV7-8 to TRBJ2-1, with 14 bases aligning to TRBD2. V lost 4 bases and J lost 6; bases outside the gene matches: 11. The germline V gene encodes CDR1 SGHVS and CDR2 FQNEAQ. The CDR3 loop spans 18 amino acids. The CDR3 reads CASSSLPGLAGVRNEQFF. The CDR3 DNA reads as TGTGCCAGCAGCTCACTACCGGGACTAGCGGGGGTACGCAATGAGCAGTTCTTC.

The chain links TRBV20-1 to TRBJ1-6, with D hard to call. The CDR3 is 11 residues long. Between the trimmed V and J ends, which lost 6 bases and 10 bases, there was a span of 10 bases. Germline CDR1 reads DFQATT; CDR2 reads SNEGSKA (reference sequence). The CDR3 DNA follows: TGCAGTGCCGGCACAGAGTCACCCCTCCACTTT. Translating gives CSAGTESPLHF.

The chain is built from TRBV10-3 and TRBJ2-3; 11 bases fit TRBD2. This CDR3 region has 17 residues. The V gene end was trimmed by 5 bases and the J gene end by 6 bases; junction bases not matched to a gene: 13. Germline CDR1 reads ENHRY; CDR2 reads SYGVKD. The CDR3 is CAISRLAGGPSRDTQYF. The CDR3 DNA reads TGTGCCATCAGTCGCCTAGCGGGAGGACCATCGAGGGATACGCAGTATTTT.

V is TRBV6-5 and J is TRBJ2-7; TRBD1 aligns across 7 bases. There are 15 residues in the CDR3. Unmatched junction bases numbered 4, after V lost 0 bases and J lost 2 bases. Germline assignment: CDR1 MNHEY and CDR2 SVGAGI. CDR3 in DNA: TGTGCCAGCAGTTACTCAACAGGGGCTCCCTACGAGCAGTACTTC. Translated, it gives CASSYSTGAPYEQYF.

The CDR3 sequence is CASSLNAGGTGTEAFF. The CDR3 region has the DNA TGTGCCAGCTCACTAAACGCAGGGGGCACGGGCACTGAAGCTTTCTTT. V usage is TRBV18 and J usage is TRBJ1-1; 8 bases map to TRBD1. There are 16 residues in the CDR3. Germline V gene data show CDR1 as KGHSH and CDR2 as LQKENI. The V segment lost 4 bases and the J segment 4 bases; nucleotides outside the gene matches: 11.